A selection of T cell receptor beta chains follows, all from one sample in a study of shared clonotypes between healthy human individuals. TCRdb's table, derived via immunoSEQ multiplex PCR, lists solely in-frame clones and lacks some. The sample records about 690,000 clones, about 90% being singletons. Source material: memory CD8+ T cells from PBMCs. Receptors were obtained from a man between 18 and 35 years old in good health. Some clones in this sample may be carry-over from other donors' samples. Each CDR3 is given with its conserved first and last residue. The order of the fields is clone size, D gene, V gene, J gene, CDR3 DNA, CDR3 protein. The D gene is left open where the match is weak. A row's size may be missing; if present it is once, few, many or a size class.

size: few
D: .
V: TRBV27
J: TRBJ2-7
DNA: TGTGCCAGCAGTTTTGGGGCCTCCTACGAGCAGTACTTC
CDR3: CASSFGASYEQYF

size: .
D: .
V: TRBV25-1
J: TRBJ2-7
DNA: TGTGCCAGCTCCGGGACATCCTCCTACGAGCAGTACTTC
CDR3: CASSGTSSYEQYF

size: .
D: TRBD2
V: TRBV28
J: TRBJ2-3
DNA: TGTGCCAGCAGTTTCGGGGGGTATAAGATCACAGATACGCAGTATTTT
CDR3: CASSFGGYKITDTQYF

size: .
D: TRBD2
V: TRBV19
J: TRBJ2-2
DNA: TGTGCCAGTAGTATAGGCCTAGCGGGGTTCACCGGGGAGCTGTTTTTT
CDR3: CASSIGLAGFTGELFF

size: many
D: TRBD1
V: TRBV9
J: TRBJ2-3
DNA: TGTGCCAGCAGCGAGGGGGACAGTGCCACAGATACGCAGTATTTT
CDR3: CASSEGDSATDTQYF

size: .
D: .
V: TRBV7-8
J: TRBJ2-3
DNA: TGTGCCAGCAGCCCTCGGACAGATCCCACAGATACGCAGTATTTT
CDR3: CASSPRTDPTDTQYF

size: once
D: .
V: TRBV30
J: TRBJ2-1
DNA: TGTGCCTGGAGTGTGGACAGCCTGGGCGGTGAGCAGTTCTTC
CDR3: CAWSVDSLGGEQFF

size: .
D: TRBD1
V: TRBV29-1
J: TRBJ2-7
DNA: TGCAGCGCTACCGGGACAGTAACCTACGAGCAGTACTTC
CDR3: CSATGTVTYEQYF

size: once
D: TRBD1
V: TRBV9
J: TRBJ1-2
DNA: TGTGCCAGCAGCCTGGGACAGGGAGGATTGGGCTACACCTTC
CDR3: CASSLGQGGLGYTF

size: .
D: .
V: TRBV29-1
J: TRBJ2-7
DNA: TGCAGCGTTGAAATCCGTACAGGGTCCGAGCAGTACTTC
CDR3: CSVEIRTGSEQYF

size: .
D: TRBD1
V: TRBV4-3
J: TRBJ2-7
DNA: TGCGCCAGCAGCGAGCGGGGACAGGGGTCCTACGAGCAGTACTTC
CDR3: CASSERGQGSYEQYF

size: .
D: TRBD2
V: TRBV5-5
J: TRBJ2-1
DNA: TGTGCCAGCAGCCTACACTGGGGACTAGCCCTGGGGGGGCTAGCCAATGAGCAGTTCTTC
CDR3: CASSLHWGLALGGLANEQFF

size: .
D: .
V: TRBV7-2
J: TRBJ2-7
DNA: TGTGCCAGCAGCCCGGCTGCCGGGACCATCTACGAGCAGTACTTC
CDR3: CASSPAAGTIYEQYF

size: .
D: .
V: TRBV4-3
J: TRBJ2-1
DNA: TGCGCCAGCAGCCCAAAAACTACAGGGTGGTCTCACAATGAGCAGTTCTTC
CDR3: CASSPKTTGWSHNEQFF

size: .
D: TRBD2
V: TRBV7-9
J: TRBJ2-5
DNA: TGTGCCAGCAGCCCCGGGGGGGCGCCGTCTGAGACCCAGTACTTC
CDR3: CASSPGGAPSETQYF

size: .
D: .
V: TRBV27
J: TRBJ1-5
DNA: TGTGCCAGCAGTTTATTAGACCGGTGTAGCAATCAGCCCCAGCATTTT
CDR3: CASSLLDRCSNQPQHF

size: .
D: TRBD2
V: TRBV6-5
J: TRBJ2-7
DNA: TGTGCCAGCAGTTACGGCGGGAGTTTGGCCTACGAGCAGTACTTC
CDR3: CASSYGGSLAYEQYF

size: .
D: TRBD2
V: TRBV2
J: TRBJ2-7
DNA: TGCGCCAGTCTAGCGGGAGTAGAGCAGTACTTC
CDR3: CASLAGVEQYF

size: .
D: TRBD1
V: TRBV4-3
J: TRBJ1-4
DNA: TGCGCCAGCAGCCGTATCGGGACAGTTAATGAAAAACTGTTTTTT
CDR3: CASSRIGTVNEKLFF

size: .
D: .
V: TRBV19
J: TRBJ1-1
DNA: TGTGCCAGTACCCCCCGAGGGATGAACACTGAAGCTTTCTTT
CDR3: CASTPRGMNTEAFF

size: .
D: .
V: TRBV28
J: TRBJ2-2
DNA: TGTGCCAGCAGTTCCTCGACAGTCCTTGCGAACACCGGGGAGCTGTTTTTT
CDR3: CASSSSTVLANTGELFF

size: .
D: .
V: TRBV6-6
J: TRBJ1-4
DNA: TGTGCCAGCGCCCGGGACCCCCGCGAAAAACTGTTTTTT
CDR3: CASARDPREKLFF

size: .
D: TRBD1
V: TRBV27
J: TRBJ2-1
DNA: TGTGCCAGCAGTTTAGGACAGGGCTCCTACAATGAGCAGTTCTTC
CDR3: CASSLGQGSYNEQFF

size: .
D: TRBD1
V: TRBV29-1
J: TRBJ1-2
DNA: TGCAGCGTGGATGACAGGGGTGACTATGGCTACACCTTC
CDR3: CSVDDRGDYGYTF